The present entry profiles one T cell receptor (beta chain) with its context. Its antigen remains unidentified. This entry is derived from a study of T cell repertoires in cytomegalovirus infection. Overall study context: Matching HLA type and CMV infection were both indicated by public TCR beta signatures. Notes on the study in general: The ex vivo response was dominated by HLA-C-restricted CMV-specific TCR beta clonotypes. Cumulative frequency (of public TCR beta family members) identified carriers of CMV plus the relevant HLA.

One entry per CDR3 protein, called by TCRdb with MiXCR from the reads. The profile shows roughly 100,000 distinct CDR3 sequences, 16% of them singletons. This clonotype was sampled from a human donor in good health (CMV status not recorded). Some clones in this sample may be carry-over from other donors' samples. Sequenced material: PBMCs.

The DNA of the CDR3 is TGCGCCAGCAGCTTACTCGGTGGGGGATCATACAATGAGCAGTTCTTC. Residues: CASSLLGGGSYNEQFF. V is TRBV5-1 and J is TRBJ2-1; D is possibly TRBD1 or TRBD2 (5 bases each). CDR3 length equals 16 residues. With 2 bases removed from V and 4 bases from J, the gap between germline ends came to 16 bases. CDR1 and CDR2 (germline): SGHRS, YFSETQ.